The present TCR beta chain was sequenced within a study of cytomegalovirus exposure and HLA in healthy donors. Study results and caveats: Through in vitro validation, a few CMV-associated chains were shown to be specific for CMV antigens.

It was with 60 Vbeta and 13 Jbeta primers that the PCR ran. Sequenced by immunoSEQ multiplex PCR; TCRdb stores in-frame clones only, minus some. The sample has some 170,000 clones; approximately 79% are singletons. This clone was seen a few times. Its specificity is not known. The sample consisted of PBMCs. This clonotype originated in a man aged 55-75 years in good health and CMV-seronegative.

The chain's CDR3 is CASSPDRNYGYTF. DNA of the CDR3: TGTGCCAGCAGCCCTGACAGGAACTATGGCTACACCTTC. The chain carries TRBV7-3 and TRBJ1-2; TRBD1 is a possible D gene (6 bases). Germline values: CDR1 SGHTA, CDR2 FQGTGA. The CDR3 has 13 amino acids. V shed 5 bases and J shed 2 bases, with 9 bases lying between them.